The source of this T cell receptor beta chain is a study of tumor and adjacent non-tumor tissue in lung cancer. This clonotype was seen a single time. Possible read error: a much larger clone is one base away. The library came from three nested PCR rounds adapted from ARM-PCR protocols. TCRdb re-analysed the multiplex PCR reads in MiXCR, keeping a single row per CDR3 protein. The sample yields about 93,000 distinct CDR3 sequences, around 64% seen once. This sample's RNA came from whole unsorted tissue. The sequenced sample was lung tumor tissue. This receptor was obtained from a man aged 60 to 69 with non-small cell lung cancer.

The CDR3 protein is CACSLNQGKETQYF. The CDR3 DNA sequence: TGTGCCTGCAGCTTGAATCAGGGAAAGGAGACCCAGTACTTC. The rearrangement links TRBV5-4 to TRBJ2-5, with a weak D call TRBD1 (5 bases). The CDR3 is made up of 14 amino acids. Germline V lookup: CDR1 SGHNT, CDR2 YYREEE (reference sequence).